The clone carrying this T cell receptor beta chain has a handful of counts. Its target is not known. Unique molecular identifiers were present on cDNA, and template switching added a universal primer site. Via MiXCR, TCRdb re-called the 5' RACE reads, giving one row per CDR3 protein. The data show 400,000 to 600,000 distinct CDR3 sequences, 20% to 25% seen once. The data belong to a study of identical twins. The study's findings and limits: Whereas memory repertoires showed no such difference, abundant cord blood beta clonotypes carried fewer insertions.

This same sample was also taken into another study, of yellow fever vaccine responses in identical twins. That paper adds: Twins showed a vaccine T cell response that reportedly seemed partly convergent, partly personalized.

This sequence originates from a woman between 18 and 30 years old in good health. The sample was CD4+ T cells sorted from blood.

The DNA for the CDR3 is TGCGCCAGCAGCTTGAGGACAGGGAATTCTTTTACTTCCTACAATGAGCAGTTCTTC. Protein sequence: CASSLRTGNSFTSYNEQFF. This chain uses TRBV5-1 with TRBJ2-1; TRBD1 matches 8 bases. Trimming at V came to 1 base and at J to 1 base, leaving 13 bases not matched to a gene. Germline values: CDR1 SGHRS, CDR2 YFSETQ. The CDR3 runs to 19 residues.